These T cell receptor beta chains were read from a single sample in a study of cytomegalovirus exposure and HLA in healthy donors. The repertoire was sequenced with immunoSEQ multiplex PCR; TCRdb's copy has only in-frame clones and lacks some. The repertoire includes 150,000 to 200,000 clones, 80% to 90% of them detected once, and approximately 8.5% sits in the top ten. Sequencing was done on a sample of PBMCs. The receptors stem from a man between 18 and 35 years old in good health and CMV-seropositive. The CDR3 runs from the conserved cysteine through the conserved F or W. D genes are given only for firm matches. The size of a clone is reported for some rows only, either as once, few or many, or as a class for expanded clones.

size	V	D	J	CDR3	DNA
-	TRBV20-1	-	TRBJ2-5	CSAEYQETQYF	TGCAGTGCTGAGTACCAAGAGACCCAGTACTTC
-	TRBV5-1	-	TRBJ2-7	CASSTGQTLITSYEQYF	TGCGCCAGCAGCACCGGACAGACCCTAATAACGTCCTACGAGCAGTACTTC
-	TRBV6-6	-	TRBJ2-2	CASSSSAVTGELFF	TGTGCCAGCAGTTCGAGCGCGGTTACCGGGGAGCTGTTTTTT
-	TRBV2	TRBD1	TRBJ1-5	CASTPRDSYQPQHF	TGTGCCAGCACCCCCCGGGACAGTTATCAGCCCCAGCATTTT
-	TRBV20-1	-	TRBJ1-2	CSARWDYGYTF	TGCAGTGCGAGGTGGGACTATGGCTACACCTTC
-	TRBV2	TRBD2	TRBJ2-3	CASGRRRAGGLTTDTQYF	TGTGCCAGCGGAAGACGGAGAGCGGGGGGACTAACGACAGATACGCAGTATTTT
-	TRBV5-1	TRBD2	TRBJ2-2	CASSSGLAGGPDTGELFF	TGCGCCAGCAGCTCGGGACTAGCGGGGGGGCCGGATACCGGGGAGCTGTTTTTT
-	TRBV30	-	TRBJ1-6	CAWSPAAPSYNSPLHF	TGTGCCTGGAGCCCGGCGGCACCCTCCTATAATTCACCCCTCCACTTT
-	TRBV9	-	TRBJ2-5	CASNGGTGETQYF	TGTGCCAGCAACGGGGGAACCGGAGAGACCCAGTACTTC
-	TRBV6-6	TRBD1	TRBJ1-2	CASSFNRGGGYTF	TGTGCCAGCAGTTTTAACAGGGGGGGTGGCTACACCTTC
-	TRBV25-1	TRBD2	TRBJ2-5	CASSVAGGSETQYF	TGTGCCAGCAGTGTAGCGGGGGGCAGTGAGACCCAGTACTTC
once	TRBV6-6	TRBD1	TRBJ2-7	CASSQRGQGGEQYF	TGTGCCAGCAGTCAAAGGGGGCAGGGCGGCGAGCAGTACTTC
-	TRBV5-6	-	TRBJ2-7	CASSGGDSSTYEQYF	TGTGCCAGCAGCGGAGGGGACAGCAGTACCTACGAGCAGTACTTC
-	TRBV4-3	TRBD1	TRBJ2-1	CASSQGTGGYNEQFF	TGCGCCAGCAGCCAAGGGACAGGGGGCTACAATGAGCAGTTCTTC
-	TRBV5-8	-	TRBJ1-2	CASSPQQGRKGYTF	TGTGCCAGCAGCCCCCAACAGGGTCGAAAGGGCTACACCTTC
-	TRBV28	TRBD1	TRBJ2-7	CASSPPGTGLLGYEQYF	TGTGCCAGCAGCCCCCCCGGGACAGGGCTGTTGGGATACGAGCAGTACTTC
-	TRBV7-9	-	TRBJ1-1	CSSSSGGTEAFF	TGTTCCAGCAGCTCGGGGGGAACTGAAGCTTTCTTT
-	TRBV27	TRBD1	TRBJ1-2	CASSRGPDRGYYGYTF	TGTGCCAGCAGTCGGGGGCCGGACAGGGGGTATTATGGCTACACCTTC
-	TRBV7-2	TRBD1	TRBJ1-2	CASSAQGQGGGYTF	TGTGCCAGCAGCGCTCAGGGACAGGGAGGGGGCTACACCTTC
-	TRBV7-2	-	TRBJ2-3	CASSKRRGKEDTQYF	TGTGCCAGCAGCAAACGACGGGGTAAGGAAGATACGCAGTATTTT
-	TRBV18	TRBD2	TRBJ2-5	CASSPVGEGETQYF	TGTGCCAGCTCACCAGTCGGGGAGGGAGAGACCCAGTACTTC
-	TRBV9	TRBD2	TRBJ2-3	CASSVEGLAGGPTDTQYF	TGTGCCAGCAGCGTAGAGGGGCTGGCGGGGGGGCCGACAGATACGCAGTATTTT
-	TRBV10-3	TRBD1	TRBJ2-7	CAIRGDRATYEQYF	TGTGCCATAAGGGGGGACAGGGCTACCTACGAGCAGTACTTC
-	TRBV5-8	TRBD1	TRBJ1-1	CASSKDRGSPMNTEAFF	TGTGCCAGCAGCAAGGACAGGGGCTCGCCTATGAACACTGAAGCTTTCTTT
-	TRBV6-5	-	TRBJ2-5	CASSTSQVETQYF	TGTGCCAGCAGTACCAGCCAGGTTGAGACCCAGTACTTC
-	TRBV2	-	TRBJ2-7	CASRLETASYEQYF	TGTGCCAGCCGTTTAGAGACAGCAAGCTACGAGCAGTACTTC
few	TRBV6-1	-	TRBJ1-6	CASSERYRSYNSPLHF	TGTGCCAGCAGTGAAAGATACAGATCCTATAATTCACCCCTCCACTTT
-	TRBV5-5	-	TRBJ2-5	CASSLVSVQETQYF	TGTGCCAGCAGCTTGGTTTCAGTCCAAGAGACCCAGTACTTC
-	TRBV7-8	TRBD1	TRBJ1-6	CASSRSGGYNSPLHF	TGTGCCAGCAGCCGTTCAGGGGGCTATAATTCACCCCTCCACTTT
-	TRBV5-1	TRBD2	TRBJ2-2	CASSGGGAGSTGELFF	TGCGCCAGCTCGGGCGGGGGGGCCGGTAGCACCGGGGAGCTGTTTTTT
-	TRBV6-1	TRBD1	TRBJ1-5	CASSGTTGSNQPQHF	TGTGCCAGCAGTGGAACGACAGGGAGCAATCAGCCCCAGCATTTT
-	TRBV5-6	-	TRBJ2-5	CASSLGRQETQYF	TGTGCCAGCAGCTTGGGCAGACAAGAGACCCAGTACTTC
once	TRBV7-8	TRBD1	TRBJ1-5	CASSQIPAGGEISNQPQHF	TGTGCCAGCAGTCAAATCCCCGCAGGGGGCGAAATTAGCAATCAGCCCCAGCATTTT
-	TRBV19	TRBD2	TRBJ2-1	CASSPPMRGGHNEQFF	TGTGCCAGTAGTCCGCCGATGCGGGGGGGACACAATGAGCAGTTCTTC
-	TRBV7-9	-	TRBJ2-7	CASSYPLAWEQYF	TGTGCCAGCAGCTACCCCCTAGCGTGGGAGCAGTACTTC
once	TRBV5-1	TRBD1	TRBJ2-3	CASSLVRGQLTDTQYF	TGCGCCAGCAGTTTAGTTAGGGGACAGCTCACAGATACGCAGTATTTT
few	TRBV4-1	-	TRBJ1-4	CASSQDVGSNEKLFF	TGCGCCAGCAGCCAAGATGTCGGGAGTAATGAAAAACTGTTTTTT
-	TRBV29-1	TRBD1	TRBJ2-7	CSVWTGPDEQYF	TGCAGCGTCTGGACAGGGCCCGACGAGCAGTACTTC